Listed below are T cell receptor beta chains from one sample, sequenced in a study of beta chain features in type 1 diabetes. TCRdb's copy holds only in-frame clones and misses some; the assay was immunoSEQ multiplex PCR. This sample has 600,000 to 700,000 clones, with around 15% found just once. The sequenced sample consisted of naive CD4+ T cells from blood. The receptors derive from a man aged 18 to 30 with type 1 diabetes. CDR3s include the opening cysteine and the closing phenylalanine or tryptophan. A D gene is named only where the DNA matches it firmly. The size field is filled for only some rows; it gives once, few, many or a size class.

V gene,J gene,clone size,D gene,CDR3 protein,CDR3 DNA
TRBV25-1,TRBJ1-1,few,TRBD1,CASSEQGAIDTEAFF,TGTGCCAGCAGTGAACAGGGGGCGATTGACACTGAAGCTTTCTTT
TRBV18,TRBJ2-7,few,-,CASSPQDALSYEQYF,TGTGCCAGCTCACCACAGGACGCACTCTCCTACGAGCAGTACTTC
TRBV29-1,TRBJ1-1,few,TRBD1,CSVRRGHLDTEAFF,TGCAGCGTGAGAAGGGGGCATTTAGACACTGAAGCTTTCTTT
TRBV2,TRBJ2-3,-,TRBD2,CASSGSAGGSDTQYF,TGTGCCAGCAGTGGATCAGCGGGGGGATCAGATACGCAGTATTTT
TRBV6-6,TRBJ2-2,-,-,CASSYEYTGELFF,TGTGCCAGCAGTTATGAGTACACCGGGGAGCTGTTTTTT
TRBV6-5,TRBJ2-5,-,-,CASRRHGKETQYF,TGTGCCAGCAGGCGACATGGTAAAGAGACCCAGTACTTC
TRBV7-2,TRBJ2-7,-,-,CASSLDWATGYEQYF,TGTGCCAGCAGCTTAGACTGGGCCACGGGGTACGAGCAGTACTTC
TRBV27,TRBJ2-7,-,-,CASSFRLGASGLGHEQYF,TGTGCCAGCAGTTTCAGGTTGGGGGCTTCCGGGCTTGGTCACGAGCAGTACTTC
TRBV29-1,TRBJ2-1,few,TRBD1,CSDLRQGSSYNEQFF,TGCAGCGACCTACGACAGGGTAGCTCCTACAATGAGCAGTTCTTC
TRBV18,TRBJ2-1,-,-,CASSSRRSSDYNEQFF,TGTGCCAGCTCCTCCAGAAGGAGCAGTGACTACAATGAGCAGTTCTTC
TRBV12-5,TRBJ2-1,few,-,CASAASEYNEQFF,TGTGCTAGTGCGGCTAGCGAGTACAATGAGCAGTTCTTC
TRBV2,TRBJ1-1,few,-,CASSELAWAFF,TGTGCCAGCAGTGAATTAGCGTGGGCTTTCTTT
TRBV29-1,TRBJ1-2,few,-,CSVEEESNYGYTF,TGCAGCGTTGAAGAGGAATCTAACTATGGCTACACCTTC
TRBV28,TRBJ1-2,few,-,CASSTSGNGVYGYTF,TGTGCCAGCTCCACCTCAGGGAACGGGGTCTATGGCTACACCTTC
TRBV30,TRBJ1-1,few,-,CACPPKGRMNTEAFF,TGTGCCTGCCCCCCCAAAGGGCGGATGAACACTGAAGCTTTCTTT
TRBV12-5,TRBJ1-4,few,TRBD1,CASGAASGTAGEKLFF,TGTGCTAGTGGTGCCGCATCCGGGACAGCGGGGGAAAAACTGTTTTTT